The 30 T cell receptor beta chains given below trace back to one sample, sequenced in a study of T cell responses to AZD1222 COVID-19 vaccine. The table came from immunoSEQ multiplex PCR; TCRdb's copy has only in-frame clones and leaves some out. The table has 150,000 to 200,000 clones, approximately 94% seen once. The input for sequencing was peripheral blood, taken 28 days after the second AZD1222 dose. These receptors all come from an adult who received the AZD1222 COVID-19 vaccine.

The chain employs TRBV5-8 and TRBJ1-2; D is possibly TRBD1 (5 bases). The V end was cut by 0 bases, the J end by 7 bases, with 7 bases between. CDR1 and CDR2 (germline): SGHTS, YDEGEE. The CDR3 spans 12 residues. The CDR3 DNA is TGTGCCAGCAGCTTGGGGGGCGGTGGCTACACCTTC. It yields the protein CASSLGGGGYTF.

The chain uses TRBV11-2 and TRBJ1-6; possibly TRBD1 for D (5 bases). V was clipped by 6 bases and J by 0 bases, with 12 bases between them. Germline CDR1 SGHAT, CDR2 FQNNGV. This CDR3 spans 16 amino acids. CDR3 in DNA: TGTGCCAGCAGGGGGCCCAAAAGCTCCTATAATTCACCCCTCCACTTT. The encoded protein is CASRGPKSSYNSPLHF.

The genes are TRBV24-1 and TRBJ1-1, with D unclear. The V gene's germline CDR1 is KGHDR and CDR2 SFDVKD. The CDR3 is 12 residues long. V lost 1 base, J lost 5 bases, and 4 bases lay in between. The CDR3 DNA reads as TGTGCCACCAGTGATTTAGGAACTGAAGCTTTCTTT. As protein: CATSDLGTEAFF.

The rearrangement links TRBV9 to TRBJ2-3; D is undetermined. Germline loops: CDR1 SGDLS, CDR2 YYNGEE. There are 14 residues in the CDR3. Trimming removed 7 bases at V and 2 bases at J, with 14 bases between. CDR3: CASGPLGITDTQYF. The CDR3 DNA reads as TGTGCCAGCGGCCCCCTGGGGATCACAGATACGCAGTATTTT.

The chain combines TRBV7-3 with TRBJ2-1; 10 nucleotides agree with TRBD2. The length of the CDR3 is 15 residues. CDR1 is SGHTA, CDR2 FQGTGA, per germline. The ends lost 5 bases at V and 9 bases at J; junction bases unmatched: 10. CDR3 in DNA: TGTGCCAGCAGCCTGGTCACTAGCGGGACAAGTGAGCAGTTCTTC. Its protein is CASSLVTSGTSEQFF.

This chain connects TRBV4-2 to TRBJ1-2; 7 nucleotides align to TRBD1. Germline V gives CDR1 LGHNA, CDR2 YNFKEQ. The J segment lost 4 bases and the V segment lost 0 bases, leaving 8 bases of the junction unmatched. The CDR3 is 16 residues long. In DNA, the CDR3 is TGTGCCAGCAGCCAAGAATACGGGACAGAGGGCTATGGCTACACCTTC. Protein sequence: CASSQEYGTEGYGYTF.

This clone was found once. The chain joins TRBV4-1 to TRBJ2-5; TRBD1 matches 10 bases. V lost 4 bases to trimming and J lost 4 bases; unmatched junction nucleotides: 3. Per the germline V gene, CDR1 is MGHRA and CDR2 is YSYEKL. This CDR3 has 14 residues. As DNA, the CDR3 is TGCGCCAGCAGCCGAGGACAGGGGGTAGAGACCCAGTACTTC. It codes for CASSRGQGVETQYF.

The V and J genes are TRBV30 and TRBJ2-1, with 8 bases identical to TRBD2. CDR1 is GTSNPN, CDR2 SVGIG, per germline (reference sequence). V lost 5 bases, J lost 4 bases, and 10 bases stayed unmatched. The CDR3 contains 15 residues. The CDR3 here is CAWLTGGRKYNEQFF. CDR3 DNA sequence: TGTGCCTGGTTGACCGGCGGGAGGAAATACAATGAGCAGTTCTTC.

This clone came up once. The V gene is TRBV5-6, the J gene TRBJ2-3; the D is unclear. Per germline, CDR1 SGHDT and CDR2 YYEEEE. The CDR3 runs to 14 residues. Trimming stripped 4 bases from V and 2 bases from J, with 11 bases between. The CDR3 spells CASSPRTNTDTQYF. CDR3 sequence (DNA): TGTGCCAGCAGCCCTCGGACCAACACAGATACGCAGTATTTT.

The chain couples TRBV7-9 to TRBJ2-3, with D uncertain. Germline V lookup: CDR1 SEHNR, CDR2 FQNEAQ (reference sequence). V was shortened by 1 base and J by 2 bases, with 7 bases between the two germline ends. The CDR3 contains 14 residues. The CDR3 sequence: CASSLVDLTDTQYF. In DNA form, the CDR3 reads TGTGCCAGCAGCTTAGTTGACCTCACAGATACGCAGTATTTT. The whole variable domain, filled in from reference TRBV7-9 and TRBJ2-3, reads DTGVSQNPRHKITKRGQNVTFRCDPISEHNRLYWYRQTLGQGPEFLTYFQNEAQLEKSRLLSDRFSAERPKGSFSTLEIQRTEQGDSAMYLCASSLVDLTDTQYFGPGTRLTVL.

The chain employs TRBV23-1 and TRBJ2-7; D remains ambiguous. TRBV23-1 is labeled an ORF, and its function is uncertain. CDR3 length: 14 amino acids. The ends were cut back, 0 bases at V and 7 bases at J, with 13 bases in the middle. The CDR3 reads CASSQSVGPREQYF. The CDR3 region has the DNA TGCGCCAGCAGTCAATCAGTCGGACCCCGGGAGCAGTACTTC.

The chain recombines TRBV13 with TRBJ2-1, with TRBD2 identical over 10 bases. The CDR3 length is 20 residues. Germline V lookup: CDR1 PRHDT, CDR2 FYEKMQ (reference sequence). Unmatched junction bases numbered 19, after V lost 1 base and J lost 7 bases. The CDR3 DNA reads as TGTGCCAGCAGCTTAGCTTTCGGACAGGGAATTAGCGGGAGGAGAAATGAGCAGTTCTTC. Residues: CASSLAFGQGISGRRNEQFF.

The chain joins TRBV6-5 to TRBJ2-3, with D perhaps matching TRBD2 (5 bases). In germline, CDR1 is MNHEY, CDR2 SVGAGI. V shed 5 bases and J shed 2 bases, with 11 bases lying between them. The CDR3 sequence is 14 residues long. DNA of the CDR3: TGTGCCAGCAGTCCCAGCGGATACACAGATACGCAGTATTTT. Protein product: CASSPSGYTDTQYF.

This clone has just one count. J is TRBJ1-1 and V is TRBV15; no definite D call. V was cut by 1 base and J by 2 bases, with 8 bases left in between. This CDR3 is 14 amino acids long. Germline V gene lookup returns CDR1 LNHNV and CDR2 YYDKDF (reference sequence). This CDR3 is CATSRAAANTEAFF. Here the CDR3 DNA reads TGTGCCACCAGCAGAGCTGCAGCAAACACTGAAGCTTTCTTT.

This clone was recorded only once. V and J are TRBV12-3 or TRBV12-4 and TRBJ1-6; D remains unclear. V was shortened by 3 bases and J by 6 bases, with 6 bases between the two germline ends. This CDR3 has 13 residues. CDR3 loop: CASSFGVNSPLHF. Here the CDR3 DNA reads TGTGCCAGCAGTTTTGGGGTTAATTCACCCCTCCACTTT.

V gene TRBV28 combines with J gene TRBJ1-5, with 8 nucleotides matching TRBD1. J lost 2 bases, V lost 1 base, and 4 bases had no gene match. This CDR3 is 16 amino acids long. Germline V CDR1 and CDR2: MDHEN, SYDVKM. CDR3 sequence (DNA): TGTGCCAGCAGTTTATCAGGGGGCGGGGGCAATCAGCCCCAGCATTTT. Translated: CASSLSGGGGNQPQHF.

This rearrangement joins TRBV6-2 or TRBV6-3 to TRBJ2-1; D uncertain. This CDR3 spans 14 amino acids. CDR1 and CDR2 (germline): MNHEY, SVGEGT. Trimming took off 5 bases at V and 3 bases at J, with 11 bases between the two ends. The CDR3: CASSLPALYNEQFF. The CDR3, as DNA: TGTGCCAGCAGTCTCCCAGCACTCTACAATGAGCAGTTCTTC.

This sequence joins TRBV4-2 and TRBJ1-1, with D uncertain. Germline V gene sequence: CDR1 LGHNA, CDR2 YNFKEQ. CDR3 size: 16 residues. V was pared by 4 bases and J by 4 bases, with 19 bases between. The CDR3: CASSPTRSGESTEAFF. The CDR3 bases are TGTGCCAGCAGCCCTACCAGGTCGGGAGAAAGCACTGAAGCTTTCTTT.

V is TRBV28 and J is TRBJ2-7; 7 nucleotides agree with TRBD2. The CDR3 runs 12 residues. The V gene end was trimmed by 5 bases and the J gene end by 4 bases; junction bases not matched to a gene: 2. Germline V CDR1 and CDR2: MDHEN, SYDVKM. The CDR3 nucleotides read TGTGCCAGCAGTAGCGGGATTTACGAGCAGTACTTC. Amino acids: CASSSGIYEQYF.

This clone was observed a single time. The chain combines TRBV9 with TRBJ1-3; tentative D call: TRBD1 (6 bases). Germline V CDR1 and CDR2: SGDLS, YYNGEE. V was shortened by 0 bases and J by 4 bases, with 11 bases between the two germline ends. The CDR3 runs to 15 residues. CDR3 sequence: CASSVAQGSGNTIYF. The CDR3 DNA reads as TGTGCCAGCAGCGTAGCTCAGGGGTCCGGAAACACCATATATTTT.

The chain couples TRBV13 to TRBJ2-1; D ambiguous. Trimming took 5 bases from V and 7 from J, leaving 12 bases between them. The germline gives CDR1 PRHDT, CDR2 FYEKMQ (reference sequence). The length of the CDR3 is 13 residues. The CDR3 region has the DNA TGTGCCAGCAGCCGAATGGGGTTAAATGAGCAGTTCTTC. Protein sequence: CASSRMGLNEQFF.

On this clone itself: The junction departs from the called germline gene at one end, perhaps through a read error. V and J are TRBV19 and TRBJ2-7; 10 bases align to TRBD2. The germline CDR1 and CDR2 sequences are LNHDA and SQIVND (reference sequence). The CDR3 extends over 13 amino acids. The CDR3, as DNA: TGTGCCAGTAGTATGGCGGCTAGCGGGAGTCTGGTCTTC. Translated: CASSMAASGSLVF.

The chain couples TRBV9 to TRBJ2-7, with a possible D match to TRBD1 (6 bases). This CDR3 comprises 14 residues. V was pared by 1 base and J by 2 bases, with 10 bases between. CDR1 and CDR2 from the germline V gene are SGDLS and YYNGEE. CDR3 amino acids: CASSVFPGAYEQYF. The CDR3 coding sequence is TGTGCCAGCAGCGTATTCCCAGGGGCCTACGAGCAGTACTTC.

The J gene is TRBJ2-5, the V gene TRBV7-8; the match to TRBD1 covers 9 bases. CDR1 is SGHVS and CDR2 is FQNEAQ in the germline V gene. The CDR3 has 16 amino acids. The ends lost 0 bases at V and 1 base at J; junction bases unmatched: 3. The CDR3 DNA reads as TGTGCCAGCAGCTTAGCGAGGGGACAGGGCCAAGAGACCCAGTACTTC. Protein product: CASSLARGQGQETQYF. The full variable domain, in which reference TRBV7-8 and TRBJ2-5 provide the parts outside the CDR3, is GAGVSQSPRYKVAKRGQDVALRCDPISGHVSLFWYQQALGQGPEFLTYFQNEAQLDKSGLPSDRFFAERPEGSVSTLKIQRTQQEDSAVYLCASSLARGQGQETQYFGPGTRLLVL.

V gene TRBV24-1 combines with J gene TRBJ1-4; 8 bases map to TRBD1. Unmatched junction bases numbered 5, after V lost 2 bases and J lost 4 bases. The CDR3 sequence is 16 residues long. Germline CDR1 and CDR2: KGHDR and SFDVKD. CDR3 in DNA: TGTGCCACCAGTGATTCGGGGACAGGTCATAATGAAAAACTGTTTTTT. Translated, it gives CATSDSGTGHNEKLFF.

This sequence joins TRBV7-9 and TRBJ1-4; D is unresolved. V was trimmed by 0 bases and J by 8 bases, leaving 7 bases between them. Germline CDR1 reads SEHNR; CDR2 reads FQNEAQ (reference sequence). The CDR3 covers 13 residues. The CDR3 nucleotides are TGTGCCAGCAGCTTAGCATCGGAGGAAAAACTGTTTTTT. Encoded protein: CASSLASEEKLFF. Looking up the rest from reference TRBV7-9 and TRBJ1-4 gives the full variable domain: DTGVSQNPRHKITKRGQNVTFRCDPISEHNRLYWYRQTLGQGPEFLTYFQNEAQLEKSRLLSDRFSAERPKGSFSTLEIQRTEQGDSAMYLCASSLASEEKLFFGSGTQLSVL.

The chain has TRBV9 and TRBJ2-2, with D perhaps being TRBD1 or TRBD2 (5 bases each). Germline lookup yields CDR1 SGDLS and CDR2 YYNGEE. V lost 0 bases and J 2 bases, leaving 11 bases between the germline ends. The CDR3 totals 16 residues. The CDR3 DNA reads TGTGCCAGCAGCGTAGGGGGACGGGGAAACACCGGGGAGCTGTTTTTT. Its protein product is CASSVGGRGNTGELFF.

J is TRBJ2-2 and V is TRBV19; no firm D call. Germline CDR1 is LNHDA and CDR2 is SQIVND (reference sequence). The CDR3 has 17 residues. V lost 0 bases and J lost 1, with 12 bases in between. The CDR3 loop reads CASSIDRGRQNTGELFF. The CDR3 bases are TGTGCCAGTAGTATAGATCGCGGTAGGCAGAACACCGGGGAGCTGTTTTTT. The entire variable domain, with the rest obtained from reference TRBV19 and TRBJ2-2, is as follows: DGGITQSPKYLFRKEGQNVTLSCEQNLNHDAMYWYRQDPGQGLRLIYYSQIVNDFQKGDIAEGYSVSREKKESFPLTVTSAQKNPTAFYLCASSIDRGRQNTGELFFGEGSRLTVL.

The chain carries TRBV7-8 and TRBJ2-7; 12 bases agree with TRBD2. In germline, CDR1 is SGHVS, CDR2 FQNEAQ. V shed 2 bases, J shed 5 bases, and the junction held 19 bases outside the gene matches. This CDR3 is built from 20 residues. The CDR3 coding sequence is TGTGCCAGCAGCTTATTTGGCCTAGCGGGAGGGGTCGGACTAAAAGACGAGCAGTACTTC. Protein product: CASSLFGLAGGVGLKDEQYF.

The chain joins TRBV30 to TRBJ2-3, with a tentative D call TRBD2 (5 bases). Germline CDR1 reads GTSNPN; CDR2 reads SVGIG (reference sequence). The CDR3 is 17 amino acids. Trimming cost V 0 bases and J 0 bases, with 16 bases left between them. CDR3 nucleotides: TGTGCCTGGAGTGTACGGGGTAGTGCGGGCAGCACAGATACGCAGTATTTT. It specifies CAWSVRGSAGSTDTQYF.